This T cell receptor beta chain derives from a study of blood T cell repertoires in COVID-19. Sequencing was performed with immunoSEQ multiplex PCR; in TCRdb, only in-frame clones are kept and a portion is missing. The table records 140,000 to 150,000 clones, approximately 90% of them present only once. With 4 bases removed from V and 0 bases from J, the gap between germline ends came to 10 bases. The germline CDR1 and CDR2 sequences are SGHTA and FQGNSA. The CDR3 has 15 residues. The receptor comes from a man in his sixties with active or convalescent COVID-19. The sample was peripheral blood. The gene calls are TRBV7-2 and TRBJ1-3; tentative D call: TRBD1 (6 bases). CDR3 residues: CASSWGQTSGNTIYF. In nucleotides, the CDR3 is TGTGCCAGCAGCTGGGGGCAGACCTCTGGAAACACCATATATTTT.